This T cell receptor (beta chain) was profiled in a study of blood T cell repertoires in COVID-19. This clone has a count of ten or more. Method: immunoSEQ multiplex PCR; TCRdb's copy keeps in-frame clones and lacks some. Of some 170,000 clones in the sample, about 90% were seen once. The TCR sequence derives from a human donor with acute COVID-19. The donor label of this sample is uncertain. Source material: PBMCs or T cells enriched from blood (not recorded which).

CDR3 nucleotides: TGCGCCAGCAGCTTGTCTGCTAGCGCCTTATCCTACGAGCAGTACTTC. Protein: CASSLSASALSYEQYF. This rearrangement joins TRBV5-1 to TRBJ2-7, with a weak D call TRBD2 (6 bases). The CDR3 is made up of 16 amino acids. V lost 1 base and J lost 1, with 15 bases in between. Looked up from germline, CDR1 is SGHRS and CDR2 is YFSETQ.